A selection of T cell receptor beta chains follows, all from one sample in a study of blood T cell repertoires in COVID-19. This table comes from immunoSEQ multiplex PCR, and its TCRdb copy is limited to in-frame clones, with some not included. Counted here are under 30,000 clones, roughly 91% occurring once; the ten biggest clones make up approximately 8.3%. Input material: peripheral blood. The receptors were gathered from a man between 50 and 59 years old with active COVID-19. CDR3s include the opening cysteine and the closing phenylalanine or tryptophan. The order of the fields is V gene, clone size, J gene, D gene, CDR3 DNA, CDR3 protein. A D gene is named only where the DNA matches it firmly. Clone size is given for some rows only: seen once, a few or many times, or a class if the clone is expanded.

v_gene: TRBV4-1
abundance: .
j_gene: TRBJ2-3
d_gene: .
CDR3nt: TGCGCCAGCAGCCCGCCTAGCGAGGCAGATACGCAGTATTTT
CDR3aa: CASSPPSEADTQYF

v_gene: TRBV24-1
abundance: once
j_gene: TRBJ2-3
d_gene: .
CDR3nt: TGTGCCACCAGTGATATGGTGGGGGCGAAAAGGGCAGATACGCAGTATTTT
CDR3aa: CATSDMVGAKRADTQYF

v_gene: TRBV10-3
abundance: few
j_gene: TRBJ1-2
d_gene: .
CDR3nt: TGTGCCATCAGGGAAGAAGGGGCTTCTAACTATGGCTACACCTTC
CDR3aa: CAIREEGASNYGYTF

v_gene: TRBV6-5
abundance: once
j_gene: TRBJ2-1
d_gene: TRBD2
CDR3nt: TGTGCCAGCAGTTACCGGGGACTAGCGGGAAATAATGAGCAGTTCTTC
CDR3aa: CASSYRGLAGNNEQFF

v_gene: TRBV7-3
abundance: .
j_gene: TRBJ2-1
d_gene: TRBD1
CDR3nt: TGTGCCAGCAGCGCCCGGGACAGGGAAAACAATGAGCAGTTCTTC
CDR3aa: CASSARDRENNEQFF

v_gene: TRBV24-1
abundance: .
j_gene: TRBJ2-5
d_gene: TRBD1
CDR3nt: TGTGCCACCAGTGACCCCCGGACAGGGAGAGAGACCCAGTACTTC
CDR3aa: CATSDPRTGRETQYF

v_gene: TRBV10-1
abundance: few
j_gene: TRBJ1-2
d_gene: .
CDR3nt: TGCGCCAGCAGTGAAGTTCGAGCAGGTGGCTACACCTTC
CDR3aa: CASSEVRAGGYTF

v_gene: TRBV18
abundance: .
j_gene: TRBJ2-5
d_gene: .
CDR3nt: TGTGCCAGCTCACCAGGACAGAGGGAGACCCAGTACTTC
CDR3aa: CASSPGQRETQYF

v_gene: TRBV11-3
abundance: .
j_gene: TRBJ2-1
d_gene: .
CDR3nt: TGTGCCAGCAGCCCTGCGGGACGGCGGGGCAGTGAGCAGTTCTTC
CDR3aa: CASSPAGRRGSEQFF

v_gene: TRBV7-7
abundance: .
j_gene: TRBJ2-2
d_gene: TRBD1
CDR3nt: TGTGCTAGCAGCTTAGGCAGGGGGCAAGCCGGGGAGCTGTTTTTT
CDR3aa: CASSLGRGQAGELFF

v_gene: TRBV2
abundance: few
j_gene: TRBJ1-5
d_gene: .
CDR3nt: TGTGCCAGCAGTGGCAAGCGGGAGTATCAGCCCCAGCATTTT
CDR3aa: CASSGKREYQPQHF

v_gene: TRBV7-6
abundance: .
j_gene: TRBJ2-1
d_gene: TRBD2
CDR3nt: TGTGCCAGCAGCTTAGAACTAGCGGGGGACAATGAGCAGTTCTTC
CDR3aa: CASSLELAGDNEQFF

v_gene: TRBV6-6
abundance: .
j_gene: TRBJ1-5
d_gene: TRBD1
CDR3nt: TGTGCCAGCAGTTACGGGGACAGCTTAGGGCAGCCCCAGCATTTT
CDR3aa: CASSYGDSLGQPQHF

v_gene: TRBV6-5
abundance: .
j_gene: TRBJ1-3
d_gene: .
CDR3nt: TGTGCCAGCTTACGGTCCCTCAACTCTGGAAACACCATATATTTT
CDR3aa: CASLRSLNSGNTIYF

v_gene: TRBV21-1
abundance: .
j_gene: TRBJ1-4
d_gene: .
CDR3nt: TGTGCCAGCAGCTACAACTACCCGGGACAAATATCAACTAATGAAAAACTGTTTTTT
CDR3aa: CASSYNYPGQISTNEKLFF

v_gene: TRBV24-1
abundance: .
j_gene: TRBJ2-1
d_gene: TRBD2
CDR3nt: TGTGCCACCAGAGGACTAGGTACGTACGGTGAGCAGTTCTTC
CDR3aa: CATRGLGTYGEQFF

v_gene: TRBV7-9
abundance: .
j_gene: TRBJ2-5
d_gene: .
CDR3nt: TGTGCCAGCAGCTTTGGGGGCAGGCAAGAGACCCAGTACTTC
CDR3aa: CASSFGGRQETQYF

v_gene: TRBV9
abundance: .
j_gene: TRBJ2-1
d_gene: .
CDR3nt: TGTGCCAGCAGCGTTTTGTCCGATGTCGGCAATGAGCAGTTCTTC
CDR3aa: CASSVLSDVGNEQFF

v_gene: TRBV12-5
abundance: .
j_gene: TRBJ2-6
d_gene: TRBD2
CDR3nt: TGTGCTAGTGGTTTGGTACGAGGCGGGAGGGGCTCTGGGGCCAACGTCCTGACTTTC
CDR3aa: CASGLVRGGRGSGANVLTF

v_gene: TRBV5-6
abundance: .
j_gene: TRBJ1-5
d_gene: .
CDR3nt: TGTGCCAGCAGCTTCAGGGTTGGAGGGAGGAGCAATCAGCCCCAGCATTTT
CDR3aa: CASSFRVGGRSNQPQHF

v_gene: TRBV5-6
abundance: .
j_gene: TRBJ2-3
d_gene: TRBD2
CDR3nt: TGTGCCAGCAGCCGTAGAGCGGGGGCCCACACAGATACGCAGTATTTT
CDR3aa: CASSRRAGAHTDTQYF